The 6 T cell receptor beta chains in this list originate from one sample, sequenced in a study of blood T cell repertoires in COVID-19 (dated by TCRdb to about 2020). The library was produced with the immunoSEQ multiplex PCR assay. This is the immuneACCESS table as TCRdb keeps it, with only in-frame sequences that have V and J called. A part of the clones is gone; compared with another copy, unresolved V genes explain less than half, and the rest is unexplained. In all, the sample holds about 120,000 clones, and around 87% of those were seen once. The top ten constitute about 2% of the sample. Sequencing was performed on peripheral blood. The source is a woman in her forties or fifties with acute or convalescent COVID-19.

V is TRBV4-2 and J is TRBJ1-6, with D maybe TRBD1 (6 bases). CDR1 LGHNA and CDR2 YNFKEQ come from the germline V gene. CDR3 size: 18 residues. The V end was cut by 0 bases, the J end by 7 bases, with 19 bases between. The CDR3 loop reads CASSQDLPSWTANSPLHF. The DNA for the CDR3 is TGTGCCAGCAGCCAAGATCTGCCAAGTTGGACAGCGAATTCACCCCTCCACTTT.

The chain recombines TRBV27 with TRBJ2-1, with 7 bases aligning to TRBD1. The CDR3 loop spans 17 amino acids. The germline V gene has CDR1 MNHEY and CDR2 SMNVEV (reference sequence). With 2 bases clipped from V and 3 bases from J, the junction kept 10 bases outside the gene matches. CDR3 bases: TGTGCCAGCAGTTTAGGTCCGGGACAGAGTTTCTACAATGAGCAGTTCTTC. This gives the protein CASSLGPGQSFYNEQFF.

The J gene is TRBJ2-1, the V gene TRBV4-3, with TRBD2 matching 9 bases. The ends lost 0 bases at V and 8 bases at J; junction bases unmatched: 11. Germline-derived CDR1 and CDR2 are LGHNA and YSLEER. The CDR3 loop spans 17 amino acids. The chain's CDR3 is CASSQDRGRGGNDEQFF. The DNA for the CDR3 is TGCGCCAGCAGCCAAGATCGGGGGCGGGGGGGCAATGATGAGCAGTTCTTC.

The chain links TRBV7-3 to TRBJ2-3; D is perhaps TRBD1 (6 bases). CDR1 and CDR2 from the germline V gene are SGHTA and FQGTGA. Trimming removed 5 bases from V and 4 bases from J, with 16 bases in between. There are 15 residues in the CDR3. DNA for the CDR3: TGTGCCAGCAGCCCCTCGGGCAGGGGCCCAGATACGCAGTATTTT. Translation: CASSPSGRGPDTQYF.

CDR3 sequence: CASHSGETQYF. The CDR3 nucleotides read TGCGCCAGCCATTCAGGGGAGACCCAGTACTTC. The chain employs TRBV5-1 and TRBJ2-5, with D maybe TRBD1 (5 bases). From germline, CDR1 is SGHRS and CDR2 YFSETQ. The CDR3 is made up of 11 amino acids. Trimming left V 7 bases short and J 5 bases short, with 9 bases between.

The rearrangement uses TRBV29-1 and TRBJ1-2; D unresolved. Germline CDR1 reads SQVTM; CDR2 reads ANQGSEA. This CDR3 has 14 amino acids. V was shortened by 0 bases and J by 7 bases, with 15 bases between the two germline ends. CDR3 residues: CSVEELRGKLGYTF. In DNA, the CDR3 is TGCAGCGTTGAAGAATTACGGGGAAAGCTTGGCTACACCTTC.